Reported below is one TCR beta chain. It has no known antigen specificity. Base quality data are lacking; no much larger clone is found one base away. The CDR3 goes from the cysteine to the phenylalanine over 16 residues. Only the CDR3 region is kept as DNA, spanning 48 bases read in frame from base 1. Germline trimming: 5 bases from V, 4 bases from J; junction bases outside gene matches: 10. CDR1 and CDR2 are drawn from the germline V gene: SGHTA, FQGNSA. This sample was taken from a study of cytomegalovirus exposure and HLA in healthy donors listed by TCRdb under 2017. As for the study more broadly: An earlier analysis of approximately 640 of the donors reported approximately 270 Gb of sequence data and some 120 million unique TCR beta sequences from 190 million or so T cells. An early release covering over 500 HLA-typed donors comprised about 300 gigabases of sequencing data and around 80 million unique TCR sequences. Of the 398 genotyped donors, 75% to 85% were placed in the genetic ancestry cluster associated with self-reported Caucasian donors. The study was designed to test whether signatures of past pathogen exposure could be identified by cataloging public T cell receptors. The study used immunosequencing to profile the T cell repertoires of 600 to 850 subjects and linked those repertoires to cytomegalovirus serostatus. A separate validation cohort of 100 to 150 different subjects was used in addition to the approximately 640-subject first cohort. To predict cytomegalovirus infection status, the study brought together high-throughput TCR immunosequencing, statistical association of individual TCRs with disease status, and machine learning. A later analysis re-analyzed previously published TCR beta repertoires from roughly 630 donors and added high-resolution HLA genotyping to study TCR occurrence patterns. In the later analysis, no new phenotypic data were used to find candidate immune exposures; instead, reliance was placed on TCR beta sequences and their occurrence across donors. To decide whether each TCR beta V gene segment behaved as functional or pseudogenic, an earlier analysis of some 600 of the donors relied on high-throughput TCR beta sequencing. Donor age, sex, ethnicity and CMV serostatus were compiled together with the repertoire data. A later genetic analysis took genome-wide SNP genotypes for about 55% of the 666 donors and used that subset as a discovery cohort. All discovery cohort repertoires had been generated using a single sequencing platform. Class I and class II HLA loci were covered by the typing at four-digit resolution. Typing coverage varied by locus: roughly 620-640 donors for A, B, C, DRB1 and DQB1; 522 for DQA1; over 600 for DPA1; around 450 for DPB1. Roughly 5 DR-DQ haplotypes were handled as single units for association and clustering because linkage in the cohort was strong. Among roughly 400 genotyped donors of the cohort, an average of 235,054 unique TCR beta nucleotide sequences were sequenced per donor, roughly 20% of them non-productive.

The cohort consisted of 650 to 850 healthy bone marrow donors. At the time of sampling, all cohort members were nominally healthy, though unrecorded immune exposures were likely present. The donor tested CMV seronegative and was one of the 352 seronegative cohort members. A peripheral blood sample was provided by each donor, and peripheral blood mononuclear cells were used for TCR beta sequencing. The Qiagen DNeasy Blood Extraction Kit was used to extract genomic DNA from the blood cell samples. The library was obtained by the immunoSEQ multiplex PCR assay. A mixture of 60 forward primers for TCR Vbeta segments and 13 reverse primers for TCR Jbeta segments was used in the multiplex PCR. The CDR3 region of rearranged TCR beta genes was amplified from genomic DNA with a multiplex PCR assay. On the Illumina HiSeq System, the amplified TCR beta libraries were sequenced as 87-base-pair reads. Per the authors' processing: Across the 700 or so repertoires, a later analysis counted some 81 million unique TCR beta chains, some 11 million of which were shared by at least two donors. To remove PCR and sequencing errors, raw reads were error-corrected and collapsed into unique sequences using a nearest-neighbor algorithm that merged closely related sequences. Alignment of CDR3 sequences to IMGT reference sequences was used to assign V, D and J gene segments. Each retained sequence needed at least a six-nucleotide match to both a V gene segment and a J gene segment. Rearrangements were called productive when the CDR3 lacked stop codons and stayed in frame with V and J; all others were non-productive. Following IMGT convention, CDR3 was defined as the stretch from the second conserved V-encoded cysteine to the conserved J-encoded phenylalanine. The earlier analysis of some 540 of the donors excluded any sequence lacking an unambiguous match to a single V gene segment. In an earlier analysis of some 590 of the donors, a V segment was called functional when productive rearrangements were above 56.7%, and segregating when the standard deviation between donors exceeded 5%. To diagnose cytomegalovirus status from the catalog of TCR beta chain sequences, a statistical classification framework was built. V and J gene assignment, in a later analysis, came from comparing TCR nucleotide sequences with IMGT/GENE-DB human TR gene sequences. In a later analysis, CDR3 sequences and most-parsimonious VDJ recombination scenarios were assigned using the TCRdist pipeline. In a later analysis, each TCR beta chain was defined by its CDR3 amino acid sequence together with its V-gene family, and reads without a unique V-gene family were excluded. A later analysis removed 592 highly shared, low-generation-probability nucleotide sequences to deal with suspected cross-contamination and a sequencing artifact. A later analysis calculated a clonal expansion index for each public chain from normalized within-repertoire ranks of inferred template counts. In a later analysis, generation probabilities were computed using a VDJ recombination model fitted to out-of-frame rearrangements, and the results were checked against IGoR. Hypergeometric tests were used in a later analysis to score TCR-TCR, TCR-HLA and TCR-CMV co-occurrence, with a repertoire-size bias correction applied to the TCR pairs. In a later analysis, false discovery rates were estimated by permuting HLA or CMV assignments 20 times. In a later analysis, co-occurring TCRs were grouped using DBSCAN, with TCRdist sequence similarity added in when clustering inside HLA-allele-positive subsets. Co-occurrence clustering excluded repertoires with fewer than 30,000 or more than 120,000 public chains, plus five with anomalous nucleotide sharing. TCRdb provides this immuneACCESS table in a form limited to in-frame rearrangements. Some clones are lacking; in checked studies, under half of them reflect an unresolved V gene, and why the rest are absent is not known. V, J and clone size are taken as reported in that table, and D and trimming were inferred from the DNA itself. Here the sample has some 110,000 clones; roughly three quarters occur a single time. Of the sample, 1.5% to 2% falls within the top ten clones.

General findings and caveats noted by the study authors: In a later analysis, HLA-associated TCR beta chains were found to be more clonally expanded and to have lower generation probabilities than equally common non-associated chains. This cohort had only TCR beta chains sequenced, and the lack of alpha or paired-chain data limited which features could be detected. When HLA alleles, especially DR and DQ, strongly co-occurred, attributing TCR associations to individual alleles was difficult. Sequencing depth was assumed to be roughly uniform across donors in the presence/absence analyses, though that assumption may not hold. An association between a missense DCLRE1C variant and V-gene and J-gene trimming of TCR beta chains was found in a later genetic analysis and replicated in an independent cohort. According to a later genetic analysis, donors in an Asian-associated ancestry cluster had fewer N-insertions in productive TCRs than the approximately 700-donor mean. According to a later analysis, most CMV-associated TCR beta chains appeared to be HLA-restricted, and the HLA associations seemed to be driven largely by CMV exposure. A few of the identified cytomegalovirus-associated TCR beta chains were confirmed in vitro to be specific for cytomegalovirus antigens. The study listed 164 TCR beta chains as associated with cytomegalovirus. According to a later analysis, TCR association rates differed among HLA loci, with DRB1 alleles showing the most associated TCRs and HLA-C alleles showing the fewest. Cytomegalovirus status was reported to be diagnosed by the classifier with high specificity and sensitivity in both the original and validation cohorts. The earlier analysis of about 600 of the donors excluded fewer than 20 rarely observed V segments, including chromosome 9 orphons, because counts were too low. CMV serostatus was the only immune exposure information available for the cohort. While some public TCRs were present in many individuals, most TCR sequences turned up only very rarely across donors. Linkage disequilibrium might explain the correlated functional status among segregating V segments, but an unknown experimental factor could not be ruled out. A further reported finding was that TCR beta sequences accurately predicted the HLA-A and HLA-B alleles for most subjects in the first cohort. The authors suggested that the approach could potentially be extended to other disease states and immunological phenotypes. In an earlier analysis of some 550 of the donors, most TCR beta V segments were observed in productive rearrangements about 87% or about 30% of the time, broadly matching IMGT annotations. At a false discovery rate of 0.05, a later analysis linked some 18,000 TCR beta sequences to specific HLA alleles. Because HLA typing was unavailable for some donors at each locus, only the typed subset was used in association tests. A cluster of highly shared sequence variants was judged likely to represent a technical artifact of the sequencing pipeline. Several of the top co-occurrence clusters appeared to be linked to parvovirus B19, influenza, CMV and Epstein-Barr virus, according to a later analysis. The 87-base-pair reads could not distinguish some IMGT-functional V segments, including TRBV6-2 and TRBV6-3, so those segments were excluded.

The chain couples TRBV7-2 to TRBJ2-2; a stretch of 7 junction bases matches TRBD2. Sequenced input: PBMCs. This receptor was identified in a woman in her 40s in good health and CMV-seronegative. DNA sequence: TGTGCCAGCAGCCAGGGCCGGGGAGGGCTCACCGGGGAGCTGTTTTTT. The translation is CASSQGRGGLTGELFF.